This T cell receptor beta chain was captured in a study of T cell responses to AZD1222 COVID-19 vaccine. The CDR3 is made up of 13 amino acids. V lost 3 bases, J lost 8 bases, and 13 bases lay in between. Profiling relied on immunoSEQ multiplex PCR, and the TCRdb table lists in-frame clones only, not all of them. The profile covers roughly 150,000 clones, with around 93% appearing a single time and 5.1% taken by the ten largest. Specimen: peripheral blood, collected on day 0 of AZD1222 vaccination. This TCR came from an adult in good health. The chain combines TRBV12-3 or TRBV12-4 with TRBJ1-2; D unclear. The CDR3: CASSLDTGFGYTF. The CDR3 DNA reads as TGTGCCAGCAGTTTGGATACGGGCTTCGGCTACACCTTC.